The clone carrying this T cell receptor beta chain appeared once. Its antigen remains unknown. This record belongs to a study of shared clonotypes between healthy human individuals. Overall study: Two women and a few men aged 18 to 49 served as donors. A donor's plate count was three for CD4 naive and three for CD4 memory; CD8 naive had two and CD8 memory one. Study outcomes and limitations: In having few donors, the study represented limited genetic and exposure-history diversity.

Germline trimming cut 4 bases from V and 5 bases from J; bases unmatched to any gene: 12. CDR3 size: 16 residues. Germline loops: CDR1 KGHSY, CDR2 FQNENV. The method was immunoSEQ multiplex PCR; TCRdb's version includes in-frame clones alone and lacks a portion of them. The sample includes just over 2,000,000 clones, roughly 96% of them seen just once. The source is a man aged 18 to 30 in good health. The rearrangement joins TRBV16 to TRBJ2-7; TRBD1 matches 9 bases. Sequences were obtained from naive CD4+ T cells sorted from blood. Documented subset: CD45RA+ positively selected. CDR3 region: CASSPRQGVGHHEQYF. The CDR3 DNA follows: TGTGCCAGCAGCCCACGACAGGGGGTAGGACATCACGAGCAGTACTTC.